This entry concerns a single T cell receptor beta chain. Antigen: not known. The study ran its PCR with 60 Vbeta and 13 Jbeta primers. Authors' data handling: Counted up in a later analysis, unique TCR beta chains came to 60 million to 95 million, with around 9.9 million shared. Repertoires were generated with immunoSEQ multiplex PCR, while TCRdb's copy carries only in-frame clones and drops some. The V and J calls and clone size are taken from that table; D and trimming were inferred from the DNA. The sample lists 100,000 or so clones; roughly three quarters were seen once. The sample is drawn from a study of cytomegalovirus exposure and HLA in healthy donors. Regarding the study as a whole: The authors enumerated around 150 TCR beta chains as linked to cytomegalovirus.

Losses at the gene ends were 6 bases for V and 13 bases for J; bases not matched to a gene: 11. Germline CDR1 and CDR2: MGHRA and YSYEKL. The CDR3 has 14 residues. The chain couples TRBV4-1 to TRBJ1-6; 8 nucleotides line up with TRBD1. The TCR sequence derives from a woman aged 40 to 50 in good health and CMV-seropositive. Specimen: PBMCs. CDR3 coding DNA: TGCGCCAGCAGTCTGGACAGGGCCCGCTGGCCCCTCCACTTT. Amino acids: CASSLDRARWPLHF.